Listed below are T cell receptor beta chains from one sample, sequenced in a study of T-cell reconstitution after alpha-beta-depleted transplantation in children. TCRdb reprocessed the PCR reads via MiXCR and lists one record per CDR3 protein. The sample has about 400,000 distinct CDR3 sequences; about a fifth are singletons. Here the sequenced sample was PBMCs from the stem cell graft donor, taken from the stem cell graft. The receptor source for this set is a human donor who donated a stem cell graft to a child with acute myeloid leukemia. Each CDR3 is given with its conserved first and last residue. The order of the fields is V gene, J gene, clone size, D gene, CDR3 DNA, CDR3 protein. D genes are given only for firm matches. Clone size is shown for a subset of rows, as once, few, many or a class of expanded clone.

TRBV6-2/TRBV6-3	TRBJ2-1	few	NA	TGTGCCAGCAGTTTGGGCCCGGAAAATGAGCAGTTCTTC	CASSLGPENEQFF
TRBV28	TRBJ2-7	NA	NA	TGTGCCAGCAGTGACTGGGGTTCCTACGAGCAGTACTTC	CASSDWGSYEQYF
TRBV20-1	TRBJ2-1	NA	NA	TGCAGTGCTAGGCCGCAGGGAGCTGAGCAGTTCTTC	CSARPQGAEQFF
TRBV18	TRBJ2-1	few	NA	TGTGCCAGCTCACCACCGATTTTGTCTGGGGCATACAATGAGCAGTTCTTC	CASSPPILSGAYNEQFF
TRBV29-1	TRBJ2-3	many	NA	TGCAGCGTTGAAGTAGGGGGGATGACTACAGATACGCAGTATTTT	CSVEVGGMTTDTQYF
TRBV15	TRBJ1-1	few	TRBD1	TGTGCCACCAGCATAACCGGGACAGGGCGCACTGAAGCTTTCTTT	CATSITGTGRTEAFF
TRBV28	TRBJ1-2	few	TRBD1	TGTGCCAGCAGTTTAGGTGGGACAGGGAAAGGCTACACCTTC	CASSLGGTGKGYTF
TRBV12-3/TRBV12-4	TRBJ2-7	few	NA	TGTGCCAGCAGGAGGACAGATTACGAGCAGTACTTC	CASRRTDYEQYF
TRBV24-1	TRBJ2-5	many	NA	TGTGCCACCAGTGATGATGACAGGTCCGAAGAGACCCAGTACTTC	CATSDDDRSEETQYF
TRBV29-1	TRBJ2-1	NA	NA	TGCAGCGTTGAAATTAGCGTTTCCTACAATGAGCAGTTCTTC	CSVEISVSYNEQFF
TRBV29-1	TRBJ2-1	many	NA	TGCAGCGTTGAAAGTCTAGCTTACAATGAGCAGTTCTTC	CSVESLAYNEQFF
TRBV20-1	TRBJ2-2	NA	TRBD1	TGCAGTGCTAGAGAGGACAGGGGGCGGCGGGCCGGGGAGCTGTTTTTT	CSAREDRGRRAGELFF
TRBV25-1	TRBJ1-1	once	NA	TGTGCCAGCAGTGAATACGGAGGACGAGCTTTCTTT	CASSEYGGRAFF
TRBV4-2	TRBJ1-2	NA	TRBD1	TGTGCCAGCAGCCAAGATCAGGGCAGGGGGGCTTCTAACTATGGCTACACCTTC	CASSQDQGRGASNYGYTF
TRBV15	TRBJ2-1	NA	TRBD1	TGTGCCACCAGCAAAGGGGGCTCGGCTGGCAATGAGCAGTTCTTC	CATSKGGSAGNEQFF